These 26 T cell receptor beta chains were all obtained from the same sample, sequenced in a study of CD8 T cells in Susac syndrome (dated by TCRdb to the late 2010s). The library was generated by the immunoSEQ multiplex PCR assay. RNA was extracted using the RNeasy kit, and roughly 0.5 to 1 ug of the RNA was reverse transcribed with random hexamers. TCRdb cleaned the public reads at Q25 with fastp, built clones with MiXCR and kept in-frame beta chains. Entries that share a CDR3 protein sequence are merged under the most common genes and DNA. The sample has some 94,000 distinct CDR3 sequences on record, about 95% of them singletons. The ten largest clones add up to more than 0.3% of the sample. Source material: CD4+ T cells from PBMCs. These receptors originate from a human donor with Susac syndrome.

The chain combines TRBV5-1 with TRBJ1-5; D remains unclear. In germline, CDR1 is SGHRS, CDR2 YFSETQ. The CDR3 extends over 14 amino acids. V lost 1 base and J 5 bases, leaving 10 bases between the germline ends. The CDR3 nucleotides are TGCGCCAGCAGCTTGAGTCTCGGGGATCAGCCCCAGCATTTT. Translation gives CASSLSLGDQPQHF.

The V and J genes are TRBV27 and TRBJ1-1; D is possibly TRBD1 (5 bases). The CDR3 runs 14 residues. With 4 bases removed from V and 3 bases from J, the gap between germline ends came to 12 bases. Germline V lookup: CDR1 MNHEY, CDR2 SMNVEV (reference sequence). CDR3 sequence (DNA): TGTGCCAGCAGTTCTGGGCAGGGTTACACTGAAGCTTTCTTT. Residues: CASSSGQGYTEAFF.

The V call is TRBV4-1, the J call TRBJ2-7; D tentatively fits TRBD1 or TRBD2 (5 bases each). Trimming removed 0 bases at V and 2 bases at J, with 14 bases between. There are 16 residues in the CDR3. Germline loops: CDR1 MGHRA, CDR2 YSYEKL. CDR3 bases: TGCGCCAGCAGCCAAGATTGGGGGAGCAACCCCTACGAGCAGTACTTC. This gives the protein CASSQDWGSNPYEQYF.

The J gene is TRBJ2-2, the V gene TRBV7-9, with D maybe TRBD2 (5 bases). This CDR3 spans 14 amino acids. CDR1 is SEHNR and CDR2 is FQNEAQ in the germline V gene (reference sequence). V was clipped by 3 bases and J by 4 bases, with 9 bases between them. The CDR3 nucleotides read TGTGCCAGCAGCTTCGTAGGGAGCACCGGGGAGCTGTTTTTT. Translation: CASSFVGSTGELFF.

This clonotype has more than one count but fewer than ten. The V gene is TRBV5-1, the J gene TRBJ2-3, with D hard to call. In germline, CDR1 is SGHRS, CDR2 YFSETQ. With 0 bases removed from V and 6 bases from J, the gap between germline ends came to 5 bases. The length of the CDR3 is 12 residues. CDR3 DNA sequence: TGCGCCAGCAGCTTGGCCTGGGATACGCAGTATTTT. It encodes CASSLAWDTQYF.

The CDR3 DNA reads as TGTGCCACCAGCACCAGGGGTGGTGTCGGGGAGCTGTTTTTT. Its protein product is CATSTRGGVGELFF. V gene TRBV15 combines with J gene TRBJ2-2; maybe TRBD1 (6 bases). With 4 bases removed from V and 7 bases from J, the gap between germline ends came to 13 bases. The CDR3 spans 14 residues. Germline V gene data show CDR1 as LNHNV and CDR2 as YYDKDF (reference sequence).

The chain links TRBV12-3 or TRBV12-4 to TRBJ2-7; D unclear. Trimming took 6 bases from V and 3 from J, leaving 9 bases between them. The CDR3 spans 12 residues. CDR3 nucleotide sequence: TGTGCCAGCAGGCCGTCCAACTACGAGCAGTACTTC. Translating gives CASRPSNYEQYF.

The V call is TRBV5-1, the J call TRBJ2-7; 10 positions agree with TRBD1. V shed 4 bases, J shed 6 bases, and the junction held 22 bases outside the gene matches. Germline CDR1 is SGHRS and CDR2 is YFSETQ. This CDR3 comprises 19 residues. In DNA, the CDR3 is TGCGCCAGCAGCCTCAACCCAATGGGCGTGGACAGGGGGGCGAGCGAGCAGTACTTC. This codes for CASSLNPMGVDRGASEQYF.

CDR3 DNA: TGTGCCAGCAGTCGCAGGGGCGGCTCACCCCTCCACTTT. It yields the protein CASSRRGGSPLHF. The chain is built from TRBV12-3 or TRBV12-4 and TRBJ1-6, with D perhaps TRBD1 (6 bases). The CDR3 length is 13 residues. V gave up 5 bases and J gave up 10 bases, with 12 bases separating them.

The chain employs TRBV6-5 and TRBJ1-3; 9 bases are a match to TRBD1. This CDR3 is 14 amino acids long. V gave up 6 bases and J gave up 9 bases; unmatched junction bases: 9. CDR1 is MNHEY, CDR2 SVGAGI, per germline. The CDR3 here is CASSQSDRGLTIYF. The CDR3 coding sequence is TGTGCCAGCAGCCAATCGGACAGGGGACTCACCATATATTTT.

The rearrangement joins TRBV20-1 to TRBJ2-3; TRBD2 matches at 12 bases. Germline V CDR1 and CDR2: DFQATT, SNEGSKA (reference sequence). The CDR3 runs to 17 residues. The ends lost 5 bases at V and 6 bases at J; junction bases unmatched: 15. The CDR3 region has the DNA TGCAGTGCTTACCCCCTTCGGACTAGCGGGGTGACGGATACGCAGTATTTT. This encodes CSAYPLRTSGVTDTQYF.

V and J are TRBV5-1 and TRBJ2-7; D remains unclear. Germline CDR1 and CDR2: SGHRS and YFSETQ. This CDR3 has 14 amino acids. V lost 0 bases and J lost 1, with 8 bases in between. The CDR3 loop is CASSLAVASYEQYF. DNA for the CDR3: TGCGCCAGCAGCTTGGCCGTCGCTTCCTACGAGCAGTACTTC.

This chain connects TRBV19 to TRBJ2-7; the match to TRBD1 covers 7 bases. Germline V gene data show CDR1 as LNHDA and CDR2 as SQIVND (reference sequence). Trimming at V came to 3 bases and at J to 2 bases, leaving 7 bases not matched to a gene. The CDR3 runs to 15 residues. DNA for the CDR3: TGTGCCAGTAGTATCACGACAGGGACCCCCTACGAGCAGTACTTC. It yields the protein CASSITTGTPYEQYF. The full variable domain, with the rest looked up from reference TRBV19 and TRBJ2-7, is DGGITQSPKYLFRKEGQNVTLSCEQNLNHDAMYWYRQDPGQGLRLIYYSQIVNDFQKGDIAEGYSVSREKKESFPLTVTSAQKNPTAFYLCASSITTGTPYEQYFGPGTRLTVT.

The V call is TRBV2, the J call TRBJ1-2; D may be TRBD1 (6 bases). From germline, CDR1 is SNHLY and CDR2 FYNNEI. The V and J ends lost 3 bases and 12 bases respectively, with 11 bases between them. CDR3 length equals 11 residues. Here the CDR3 DNA reads TGTGCCAGCAGTGAGATGGGGGCCCACACCTTC. Protein product: CASSEMGAHTF.

On this clonotype: As the CDR3 is not closed by the conserved phenylalanine or tryptophan, this likely results from a read error. The CDR3 coding sequence is TGTGCCTGGAGAGGACTAGCGGGGGTTGATGAGCAGTTCTTG. It codes for CAWRGLAGVDEQFL. The chain carries TRBV30 and TRBJ2-1; 13 nucleotides agree with TRBD2. The CDR3 has 14 residues. CDR1 and CDR2 from the germline V gene are GTSNPN and SVGIG (reference sequence). The trim removed 3 bases at V and 8 bases at J, leaving 4 bases unmatched.

The J gene is TRBJ1-5, the V gene TRBV3-1; D is ambiguous. In germline, CDR1 is LGHDT, CDR2 YNNKEL (reference sequence). V lost 0 bases and J 4 bases, leaving 7 bases between the germline ends. This CDR3 contains 14 residues. DNA for the CDR3: TGTGCCAGCAGCCAAGATACCAGTAATCAGCCCCAGCATTTT. Amino acid sequence: CASSQDTSNQPQHF.

The chain combines TRBV30 with TRBJ2-3; D is undetermined. Trimming took 1 base from V and 4 from J, leaving 15 bases between them. The germline gives CDR1 GTSNPN, CDR2 SVGIG (reference sequence). This CDR3 is 15 amino acids long. For the CDR3, the DNA is TGTGCCTGGAGTGACCCTCGCAGCGTGGCAGATACGCAGTATTTT. Its translation: CAWSDPRSVADTQYF.

This chain connects TRBV4-3 to TRBJ2-1, with 8 bases matching TRBD2. The CDR3 is 15 residues long. In germline, CDR1 is LGHNA, CDR2 YSLEER. Germline trimming cut 4 bases from V and 4 bases from J; bases unmatched to any gene: 6. DNA of the CDR3: TGCGCCAGCAGCCTTCGGGGGGGCCGATACAATGAGCAGTTCTTC. Protein sequence: CASSLRGGRYNEQFF.

The chain joins TRBV3-1 to TRBJ2-5, with TRBD2 as a possible D gene (6 bases). The V end lost 1 base, the J end lost 5 bases, and 11 bases lay between the germline ends. The CDR3 has 14 residues. The germline V gene has CDR1 LGHDT and CDR2 YNNKEL (reference sequence). The CDR3 region is CASSQASVGETQYF. CDR3 nucleotide sequence: TGTGCCAGCAGCCAAGCTAGCGTCGGGGAGACCCAGTACTTC.

The gene calls are TRBV27 and TRBJ1-5; D remains unclear. This CDR3 has 14 amino acids. The V gene lost 5 bases and the J gene lost 4 bases, with 12 bases spanning the gap. CDR1 is MNHEY, CDR2 SMNVEV, per germline (reference sequence). The CDR3 sequence is CASSPHPKNQPQHF. CDR3 nucleotides: TGTGCCAGCAGTCCCCACCCGAAGAATCAGCCCCAGCATTTT.

V usage is TRBV2 and J usage is TRBJ2-1; 9 bases map to TRBD2. This CDR3 is 16 amino acids long. CDR1 is SNHLY, CDR2 FYNNEI, per germline. V shed 4 bases, J shed 8 bases, and the junction held 12 bases outside the gene matches. The CDR3 here is CASSGGSGGLGDEQFF. The CDR3 coding sequence is TGTGCCAGCAGTGGTGGTAGCGGGGGTCTAGGAGATGAGCAGTTCTTC.

V gene TRBV27 combines with J gene TRBJ1-1; D remains ambiguous. The V end lost 6 bases, the J end lost 7 bases, and 27 bases lay between the germline ends. Germline V gives CDR1 MNHEY, CDR2 SMNVEV (reference sequence). The CDR3 spans 17 residues. CDR3 protein: CASSPSAGDLMGLEAFF. CDR3 nucleotide sequence: TGTGCCAGCAGCCCTTCGGCGGGAGACTTGATGGGCCTTGAAGCTTTCTTT.

This chain joins TRBV3-1 and TRBJ1-2; TRBD1 agrees at 9 bases. There are 15 residues in the CDR3. Germline CDR1 reads LGHDT; CDR2 reads YNNKEL (reference sequence). Unmatched junction bases numbered 8, after V lost 4 bases and J lost 5 bases. CDR3 amino acids: CASSPPGQGLYGYTF. The CDR3, as DNA: TGTGCCAGCAGCCCACCGGGACAGGGCCTGTATGGCTACACCTTC. The full variable domain, rest sourced from reference TRBV3-1 and TRBJ1-2, is DTAVSQTPKYLVTQMGNDKSIKCEQNLGHDTMYWYKQDSKKFLKIMFSYNNKELIINETVPNRFSPKSPDKAHLNLHINSLELGDSAVYFCASSPPGQGLYGYTFGSGTRLTVV.

In DNA form, the CDR3 reads TGTGCCAGCTCACCACCGGGACAGCTCAATCAGCCCCAGCATTTT. Translating it yields CASSPPGQLNQPQHF. The chain uses TRBV18 and TRBJ1-5; 7 bases agree with TRBD1. CDR1 is KGHSH and CDR2 is LQKENI in the germline V gene. The junction had 2 bases not matched to a gene; V was cut back by 0 bases and J by 3 bases. This CDR3 is 15 amino acids long.

The V call is TRBV12-3 or TRBV12-4, the J call TRBJ2-7; D perhaps matches TRBD1 (5 bases). The CDR3 extends over 16 amino acids. V was trimmed by 1 base and J by 4 bases, leaving 17 bases between them. This chain's CDR3 is CASSLGLVGHDYEQYF. The CDR3, as DNA: TGTGCCAGCAGTTTAGGGTTGGTGGGGCATGATTACGAGCAGTACTTC.

The chain recombines TRBV14 with TRBJ2-7; no definite D call. V dropped 5 bases and J dropped 1 base, with 6 bases sitting between them. The CDR3 covers 12 residues. CDR1 and CDR2 (germline): SGHDN, FVKESK. The chain's CDR3 is CASSGVSYEQYF. CDR3 bases: TGTGCCAGCAGCGGGGTGTCCTACGAGCAGTACTTC.